This T cell receptor (beta chain) was captured by sequencing in a study of T cell repertoires and Cas9 in healthy adults. Method: immunoSEQ multiplex PCR; TCRdb's copy keeps in-frame clones and lacks some. The sample lists tens of thousands of clones, about 90% occurring once. The TCR sequence derives from a human donor in good health. The sequencing sample was made of CD4+ effector T cells (CD127+, CD25-, CD137-, CD154-) from PBMCs; culture status not recorded.

For the CDR3, the DNA is TGTGCCAGCTCACCAGGACAGGGGGCCAATGAGCAGTTCTTC. Protein sequence: CASSPGQGANEQFF. The V gene is TRBV18, the J gene TRBJ2-1; the match to TRBD1 covers 11 bases. There are 14 residues in the CDR3. V shed 2 bases and J 6 bases; nucleotides not matched to a gene: 0. The germline CDR1 and CDR2 sequences are KGHSH and LQKENI.